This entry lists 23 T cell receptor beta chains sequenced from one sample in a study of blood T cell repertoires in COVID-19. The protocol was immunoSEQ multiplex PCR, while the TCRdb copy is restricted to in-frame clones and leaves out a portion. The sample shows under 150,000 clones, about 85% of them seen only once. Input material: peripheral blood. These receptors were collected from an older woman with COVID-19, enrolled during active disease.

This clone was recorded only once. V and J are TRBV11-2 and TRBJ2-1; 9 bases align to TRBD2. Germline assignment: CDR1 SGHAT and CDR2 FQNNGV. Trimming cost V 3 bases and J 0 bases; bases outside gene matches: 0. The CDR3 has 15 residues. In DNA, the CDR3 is TGTGCCAGCAGCTTGGGACTAGCCTCCTACAATGAGCAGTTCTTC. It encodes CASSLGLASYNEQFF.

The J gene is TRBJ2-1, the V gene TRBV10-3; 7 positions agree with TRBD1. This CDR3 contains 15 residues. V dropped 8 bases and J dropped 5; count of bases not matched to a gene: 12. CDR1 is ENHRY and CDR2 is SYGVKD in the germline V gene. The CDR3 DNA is TGTGCCATCTCTACGTTGGGGACAGAAAACAATGAGCAGTTCTTC. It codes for CAISTLGTENNEQFF.

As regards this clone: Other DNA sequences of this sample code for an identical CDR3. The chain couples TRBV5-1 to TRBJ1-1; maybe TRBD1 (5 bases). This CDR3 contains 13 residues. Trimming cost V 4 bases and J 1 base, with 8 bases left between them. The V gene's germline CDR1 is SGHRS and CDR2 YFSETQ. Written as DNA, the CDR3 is TGCGCCAGCAGCCTTACAGGGAACACTGAAGCTTTCTTT. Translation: CASSLTGNTEAFF.

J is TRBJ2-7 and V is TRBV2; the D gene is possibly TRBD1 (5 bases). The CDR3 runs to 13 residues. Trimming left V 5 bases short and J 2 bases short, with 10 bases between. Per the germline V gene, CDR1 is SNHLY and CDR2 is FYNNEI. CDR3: CASSPDSAYEQYF. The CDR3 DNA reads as TGTGCCAGCAGTCCTGACAGTGCCTACGAGCAGTACTTC.

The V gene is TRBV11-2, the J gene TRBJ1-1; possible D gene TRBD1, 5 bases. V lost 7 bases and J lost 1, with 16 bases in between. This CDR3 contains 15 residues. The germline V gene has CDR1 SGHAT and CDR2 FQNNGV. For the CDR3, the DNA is TGTGCCAGCAACTCTCAGGGTCTTGCGAACACTGAAGCTTTCTTT. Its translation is CASNSQGLANTEAFF. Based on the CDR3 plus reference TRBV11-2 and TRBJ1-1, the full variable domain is EAGVAQSPRYKIIEKRQSVAFWCNPISGHATLYWYQQILGQGPKLLIQFQNNGVVDDSQLPKDRFSAERLKGVDSTLKIQPAKLEDSAVYLCASNSQGLANTEAFFGQGTRLTVV.

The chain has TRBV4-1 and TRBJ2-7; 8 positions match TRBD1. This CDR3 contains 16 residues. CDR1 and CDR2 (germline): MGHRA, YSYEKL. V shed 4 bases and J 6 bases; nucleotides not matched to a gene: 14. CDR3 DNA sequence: TGCGCCAGCAGCCCCCACCCAGGAGACAGGGGAGGCGAGCAGTACTTC. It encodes CASSPHPGDRGGEQYF.

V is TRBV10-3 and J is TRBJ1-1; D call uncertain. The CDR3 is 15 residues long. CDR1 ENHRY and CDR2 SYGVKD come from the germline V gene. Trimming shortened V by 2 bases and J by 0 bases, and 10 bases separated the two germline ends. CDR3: CAISEGLILNTEAFF. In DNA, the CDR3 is TGTGCCATCAGTGAGGGGCTGATTTTGAACACTGAAGCTTTCTTT.

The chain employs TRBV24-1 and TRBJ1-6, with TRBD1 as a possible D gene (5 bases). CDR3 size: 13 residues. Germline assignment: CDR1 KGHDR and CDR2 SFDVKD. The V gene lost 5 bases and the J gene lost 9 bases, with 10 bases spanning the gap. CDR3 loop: CATSVQEGSPLHF. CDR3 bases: TGTGCCACCAGTGTACAGGAGGGTTCACCCCTCCACTTT.

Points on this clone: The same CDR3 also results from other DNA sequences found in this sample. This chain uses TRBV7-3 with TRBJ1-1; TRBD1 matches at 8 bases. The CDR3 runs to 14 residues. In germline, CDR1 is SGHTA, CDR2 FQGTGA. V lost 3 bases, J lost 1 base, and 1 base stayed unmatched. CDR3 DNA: TGTGCCAGCAGCTTGACAGGGGCGAACACTGAAGCTTTCTTT. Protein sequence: CASSLTGANTEAFF.

CDR3: CASSPRTGGNNSPLHF. DNA for the CDR3: TGTGCCAGCAGCCCCAGGACAGGGGGAAATAATTCACCCCTCCACTTT. V usage is TRBV7-9 and J usage is TRBJ1-6; 10 nucleotides match TRBD1. With 5 bases clipped from V and 5 bases from J, the junction kept 6 bases outside the gene matches. CDR1 and CDR2 from the germline V gene are SEHNR and FQNEAQ (reference sequence). CDR3 length: 16 residues.

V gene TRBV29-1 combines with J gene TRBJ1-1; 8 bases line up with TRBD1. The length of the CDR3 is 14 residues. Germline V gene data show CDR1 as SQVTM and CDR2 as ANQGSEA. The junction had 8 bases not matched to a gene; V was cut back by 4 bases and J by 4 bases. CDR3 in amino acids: CSVAQGAGSTEAFF. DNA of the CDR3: TGCAGCGTTGCGCAGGGGGCGGGGAGCACTGAAGCTTTCTTT.

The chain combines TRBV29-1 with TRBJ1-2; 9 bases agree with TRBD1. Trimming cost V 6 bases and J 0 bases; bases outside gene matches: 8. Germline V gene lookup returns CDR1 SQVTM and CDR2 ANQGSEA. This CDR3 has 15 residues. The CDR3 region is CSVAGQGVSNYGYTF. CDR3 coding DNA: TGCAGCGTGGCGGGACAGGGAGTCTCTAACTATGGCTACACCTTC.

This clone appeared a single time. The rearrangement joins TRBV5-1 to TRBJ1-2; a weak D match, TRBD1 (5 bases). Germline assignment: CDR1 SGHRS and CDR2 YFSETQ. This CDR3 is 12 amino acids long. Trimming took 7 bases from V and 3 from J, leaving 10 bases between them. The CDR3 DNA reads TGCGCCAGCCACGGGGGGGACTATGGCTACACCTTC. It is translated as CASHGGDYGYTF. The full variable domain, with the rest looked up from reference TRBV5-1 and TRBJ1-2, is KAGVTQTPRYLIKTRGQQVTLSCSPISGHRSVSWYQQTPGQGLQFLFEYFSETQRNKGNFPGRFSGRQFSNSRSEMNVSTLELGDSALYLCASHGGDYGYTFGSGTRLTVV.

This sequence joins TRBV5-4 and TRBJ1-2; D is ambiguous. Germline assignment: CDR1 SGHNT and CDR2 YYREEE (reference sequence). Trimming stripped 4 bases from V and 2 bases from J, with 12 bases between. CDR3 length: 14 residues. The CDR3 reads CASSRRRENYGYTF. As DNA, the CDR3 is TGTGCCAGCAGCCGGCGACGGGAAAACTATGGCTACACCTTC.

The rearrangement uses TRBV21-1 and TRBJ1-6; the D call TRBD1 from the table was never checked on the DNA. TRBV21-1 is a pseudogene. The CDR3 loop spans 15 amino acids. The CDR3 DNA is TGTGCCAGCAGCAAAGGACAGGAAACCGATTCACCCCTCCACTTT. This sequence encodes CASSKGQETDSPLHF.

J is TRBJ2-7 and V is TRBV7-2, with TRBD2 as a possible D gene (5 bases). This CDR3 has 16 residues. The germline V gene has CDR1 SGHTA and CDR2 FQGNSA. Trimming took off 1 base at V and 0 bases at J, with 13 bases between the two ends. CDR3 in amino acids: CASSLVTGWSSYEQYF. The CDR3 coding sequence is TGTGCCAGCAGCTTAGTCACGGGGTGGAGCTCCTACGAGCAGTACTTC.

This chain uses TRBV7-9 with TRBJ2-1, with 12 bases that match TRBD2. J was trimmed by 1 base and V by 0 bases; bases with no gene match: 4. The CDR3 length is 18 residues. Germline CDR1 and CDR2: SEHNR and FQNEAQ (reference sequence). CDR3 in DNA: TGTGCCAGCAGCTTAGCCGCTAGCGGGGGGGATTCCTACAATGAGCAGTTCTTC. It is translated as CASSLAASGGDSYNEQFF.

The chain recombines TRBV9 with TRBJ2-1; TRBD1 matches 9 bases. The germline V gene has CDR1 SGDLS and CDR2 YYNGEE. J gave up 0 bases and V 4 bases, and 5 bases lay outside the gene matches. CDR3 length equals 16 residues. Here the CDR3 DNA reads TGTGCCAGCAGCTCAACAGGGGGCCTCTCCTACAATGAGCAGTTCTTC. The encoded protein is CASSSTGGLSYNEQFF.

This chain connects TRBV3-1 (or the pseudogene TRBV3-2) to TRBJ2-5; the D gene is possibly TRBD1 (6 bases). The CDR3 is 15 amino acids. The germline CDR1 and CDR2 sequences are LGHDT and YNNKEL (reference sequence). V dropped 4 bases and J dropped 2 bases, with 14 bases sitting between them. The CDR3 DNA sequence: TGTGCCAGCAGCCCCCCAAGGGGGTTTCAAGAGACCCAGTACTTC. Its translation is CASSPPRGFQETQYF.

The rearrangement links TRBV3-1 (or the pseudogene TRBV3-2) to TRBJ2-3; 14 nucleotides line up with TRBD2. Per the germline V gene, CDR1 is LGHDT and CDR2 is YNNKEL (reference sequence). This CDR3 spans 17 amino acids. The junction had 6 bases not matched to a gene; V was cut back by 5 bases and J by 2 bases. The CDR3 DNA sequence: TGTGCCAGCAGCTCCCGGACTAGCGGGGGGTTCACAGATACGCAGTATTTT. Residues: CASSSRTSGGFTDTQYF.

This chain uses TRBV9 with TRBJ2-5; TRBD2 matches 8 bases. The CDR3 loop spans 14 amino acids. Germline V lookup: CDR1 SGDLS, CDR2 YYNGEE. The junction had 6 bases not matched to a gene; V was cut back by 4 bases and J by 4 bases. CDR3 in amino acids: CASSRLTSGETQYF. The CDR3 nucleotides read TGTGCCAGCAGCAGACTTACTAGCGGAGAGACCCAGTACTTC.

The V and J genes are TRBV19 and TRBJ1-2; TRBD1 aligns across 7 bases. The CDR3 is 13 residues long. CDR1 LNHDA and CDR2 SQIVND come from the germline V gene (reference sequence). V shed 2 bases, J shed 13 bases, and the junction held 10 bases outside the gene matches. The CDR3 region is CASSIRIGTVLTF. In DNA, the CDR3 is TGTGCCAGTAGTATAAGGATAGGGACAGTACTCACCTTC.

The CDR3 nucleotides read TGTGCCAGCAGCTTTCCGGGGAACACTGAAGCTTTCTTT. The encoded protein is CASSFPGNTEAFF. This chain uses TRBV5-4 with TRBJ1-1; D is unresolved. V dropped 2 bases and J dropped 1 base, with 6 bases sitting between them. The CDR3 spans 13 residues. CDR1 and CDR2 from the germline V gene are SGHNT and YYREEE (reference sequence). Looking up the rest from reference TRBV5-4 and TRBJ1-1 gives the full variable domain: ETGVTQSPTHLIKTRGQQVTLRCSSQSGHNTVSWYQQALGQGPQFIFQYYREEENGRGNFPPRFSGLQFPNYSSELNVNALELDDSALYLCASSFPGNTEAFFGQGTRLTVV.